Presented here are 12 T cell receptor beta chains from one specimen sequenced in a study of STAT5B mutations in CD4+ large granular lymphocyte leukemia. Sequencing was performed with immunoSEQ multiplex PCR; in TCRdb, only in-frame clones are kept and a portion is missing. This table holds roughly 30,000 clones, about two thirds found once. The sequencing sample was made of CD4+ T cells from blood buffy coats. All receptors derive from a human donor in good health.

The chain recombines TRBV19 with TRBJ2-7; the D gene could be TRBD1 or TRBD2 (6 bases each). The CDR3 is made up of 18 amino acids. CDR1 and CDR2 (germline): LNHDA, SQIVND (reference sequence). V was trimmed by 3 bases and J by 2 bases, leaving 23 bases between them. Here the CDR3 reads CASSIWVGGGGRTYEQYF. The CDR3 region has the DNA TGTGCCAGTAGTATTTGGGTTGGAGGGGGAGGTAGGACCTACGAGCAGTACTTC.

The rearrangement links TRBV4-2 to TRBJ2-2; D unresolved. Per the germline V gene, CDR1 is LGHNA and CDR2 is YNFKEQ. The CDR3 is 15 residues long. V was pared by 3 bases and J by 0 bases, with 8 bases between. The CDR3 region has the DNA TGTGCCAGCAGCCACACGGGTTCGAACACCGGGGAGCTGTTTTTT. As protein: CASSHTGSNTGELFF.

This CDR3 reads CASSVYTNTEAFF. For the CDR3, the DNA is TGTGCCAGCAGTGTATACACAAACACTGAAGCTTTCTTT. The chain uses TRBV2 and TRBJ1-1; no definite D call. The CDR3 spans 13 residues. CDR1 SNHLY and CDR2 FYNNEI come from the germline V gene. V was pared by 4 bases and J by 2 bases, with 8 bases between.

V is TRBV4-3 and J is TRBJ2-3, with D tentatively TRBD1 (6 bases). Germline CDR1 and CDR2: LGHNA and YSLEER. V was pared by 0 bases and J by 3 bases, with 13 bases between. The CDR3 length is 16 residues. The CDR3 nucleotides are TGCGCCAGCAGCCAAGATCTACGACAGGCGACAGATACGCAGTATTTT. This codes for CASSQDLRQATDTQYF.

V gene TRBV4-1 combines with J gene TRBJ1-2, with D possibly matching TRBD1 (5 bases). V was clipped by 7 bases and J by 8 bases, with 20 bases between them. The CDR3 runs 14 residues. Germline CDR1 reads MGHRA; CDR2 reads YSYEKL. The CDR3 is CASTTPGRGEGYTF. DNA of the CDR3: TGCGCCAGCACCACGCCCGGGAGGGGTGAGGGCTACACCTTC.

The V call is TRBV19, the J call TRBJ2-2; D might be TRBD2 (6 bases). Germline V CDR1 and CDR2: LNHDA, SQIVND (reference sequence). Trimming shortened V by 5 bases and J by 7 bases, and 11 bases separated the two germline ends. CDR3 length equals 13 residues. This CDR3 is CASSSREVGELFF. The CDR3 DNA reads TGTGCCAGTAGTTCCAGGGAGGTCGGGGAGCTGTTTTTT.

The V gene is TRBV4-1, the J gene TRBJ2-3, with a weak D call TRBD1 (5 bases). The CDR3 contains 14 residues. Germline assignment: CDR1 MGHRA and CDR2 YSYEKL. V was trimmed by 2 bases and J by 4 bases, leaving 10 bases between them. The CDR3 sequence is CASSQLRAADTQYF. The CDR3 region has the DNA TGCGCCAGCAGCCAACTCAGGGCAGCAGATACGCAGTATTTT.

The rearrangement joins TRBV2 to TRBJ1-2; D is unclear. V lost 1 base to trimming and J lost 4 bases, with 7 bases between them. Germline CDR1 is SNHLY and CDR2 is FYNNEI. The CDR3 contains 13 residues. The CDR3 sequence is CASSEGPPYGYTF. Written as DNA, the CDR3 is TGTGCCAGCAGTGAAGGGCCCCCCTATGGCTACACCTTC.

The chain uses TRBV10-2 and TRBJ2-7; 13 bases match TRBD2. The CDR3 loop spans 16 amino acids. Germline V gene sequence: CDR1 WSHSY, CDR2 SAAADI. V lost 5 bases and J lost 5; bases outside the gene matches: 9. This CDR3 reads CASSRFTSGGVNEQYF. CDR3 DNA: TGCGCCAGCAGTCGATTCACTAGCGGGGGGGTGAACGAGCAGTACTTC.

This chain joins TRBV4-1 and TRBJ2-5; maybe TRBD1 (5 bases). V was shortened by 3 bases and J by 5 bases, with 16 bases between the two germline ends. Germline loops: CDR1 MGHRA, CDR2 YSYEKL. The CDR3 runs 15 residues. CDR3 in amino acids: CASSHVGRASETQYF. The CDR3 DNA is TGCGCCAGCAGCCATGTGGGCAGGGCCTCGGAGACCCAGTACTTC.

This clone turned up a few times. The junction departs from the called germline gene at one end, perhaps through a read error. This chain uses TRBV6-4 with TRBJ1-5, with a weak D call TRBD1 (6 bases). The V gene's germline CDR1 is MRHNA and CDR2 SNTAGT. The CDR3 length is 17 residues. The CDR3, as DNA: TGTGCCAGCGACCCCCCGGGGGGCCCTTCTAGCGATCAGCCCCAGCATTTT. Translating it yields CASDPPGGPSSDQPQHF.

This clone was counted a few times. V gene TRBV10-3 combines with J gene TRBJ2-7; the match to TRBD2 covers 13 bases. The germline V gene has CDR1 ENHRY and CDR2 SYGVKD. The trim removed 10 bases at V and 4 bases at J, leaving 4 bases unmatched. CDR3 length equals 13 residues. In DNA form, the CDR3 reads TGTGCCACCTTGACTAGCGGGGGGTACGAGCAGTACTTC. This codes for CATLTSGGYEQYF.